This is a list of T cell receptor beta chains from one sample in a study of Graves' ophthalmopathy and Graves' hyperthyroidism. MiXCR was run by TCRdb on the multiplex PCR reads, yielding one entry per CDR3 protein. The sample includes more than 300,000 distinct CDR3 sequences, about a sixth of them seen just once. The sequenced sample consisted of peripheral blood. These receptor sequences come from an adult woman with stable Graves' hyperthyroidism. The CDR3 runs from the conserved cysteine through the conserved F or W. The order of the fields is V gene, J gene, clone size, D gene, CDR3 DNA, CDR3 protein. The D gene is left open where the match is weak. Expanded clones get a size class; other rows say once, few or many, or leave the size out.

v_gene: TRBV6-5; j_gene: TRBJ1-1; abundance: .; d_gene: .; CDR3nt: TGTGCCAGCAGTTACAGGACAGTTTCAATGAACACTGAAGCTTTCTTT; CDR3aa: CASSYRTVSMNTEAFF
v_gene: TRBV5-1; j_gene: TRBJ2-5; abundance: .; d_gene: .; CDR3nt: TGCGCCAGCAGCTTGGTAGCGCTGACAATTGAAGAGACCCAGTACTTC; CDR3aa: CASSLVALTIEETQYF
v_gene: TRBV12-5; j_gene: TRBJ1-5; abundance: many; d_gene: .; CDR3nt: TGTGCTAGTGGTCCTCGCGGCGAGCTGAGGGGTCAGCCCCAGCATTTT; CDR3aa: CASGPRGELRGQPQHF
v_gene: TRBV12-3/TRBV12-4; j_gene: TRBJ2-7; abundance: .; d_gene: .; CDR3nt: TGTGCCAGCAGTTTAACCCTTTGGCGGGACGAGCAGTACTTC; CDR3aa: CASSLTLWRDEQYF
v_gene: TRBV6-4; j_gene: TRBJ2-5; abundance: .; d_gene: .; CDR3nt: TGTGCCAGCAGTGAATGGGGCAGGGGTGGAGAGACCCAGTACTTC; CDR3aa: CASSEWGRGGETQYF
v_gene: TRBV18; j_gene: TRBJ1-1; abundance: few; d_gene: .; CDR3nt: TGTGCCAGCTCACTCATGTCCTCAGGGAGTATGGAGCACACTGAAGCTTTCTTT; CDR3aa: CASSLMSSGSMEHTEAFF
v_gene: TRBV2; j_gene: TRBJ1-2; abundance: many; d_gene: .; CDR3nt: TGTGCCAGCGGCCGGGAATACTATGGCTACACCTTC; CDR3aa: CASGREYYGYTF
v_gene: TRBV28; j_gene: TRBJ1-5; abundance: many; d_gene: .; CDR3nt: TGTGCCAGCAGTTTAATCGGGGATAGCAATCAGCCCCAGCATTTT; CDR3aa: CASSLIGDSNQPQHF
v_gene: TRBV7-6; j_gene: TRBJ1-3; abundance: .; d_gene: TRBD1; CDR3nt: TGTGCCAGCAGCCTGACAGGGAACGGAAACACCATATATTTT; CDR3aa: CASSLTGNGNTIYF
v_gene: TRBV28; j_gene: TRBJ1-6; abundance: many; d_gene: .; CDR3nt: TGTGCCAGCGGTCCCTGGGGGGGTCCCCTCCACTTT; CDR3aa: CASGPWGGPLHF
v_gene: TRBV9; j_gene: TRBJ2-7; abundance: many; d_gene: TRBD2; CDR3nt: TGTGCCAGCAGCGTAGAGGAGAGCGGGAGTGCTTCCGAGCAGTACTTC; CDR3aa: CASSVEESGSASEQYF
v_gene: TRBV24-1; j_gene: TRBJ2-5; abundance: many; d_gene: .; CDR3nt: TGTGCCACCAGTGATGCCTCGGGGATCCAAGAGACCCAGTACTTC; CDR3aa: CATSDASGIQETQYF
v_gene: TRBV19; j_gene: TRBJ1-1; abundance: many; d_gene: .; CDR3nt: TGTGCCAGTATTCCTAGGACTGTGGGGAGACGGAACACTGAAGCTTTCTTT; CDR3aa: CASIPRTVGRRNTEAFF
v_gene: TRBV19; j_gene: TRBJ1-1; abundance: once; d_gene: TRBD1; CDR3nt: TGTGCCACCCGGGGACAGGGGTCTGAAGCTTTCTTT; CDR3aa: CATRGQGSEAFF
v_gene: TRBV19; j_gene: TRBJ1-2; abundance: .; d_gene: TRBD1; CDR3nt: TGTGCCAGTACCACTTGGGACAGCCCGAAGTACACCTTC; CDR3aa: CASTTWDSPKYTF
v_gene: TRBV7-2; j_gene: TRBJ2-2; abundance: many; d_gene: TRBD1; CDR3nt: TGTGCCAGCAGCTTATTCCGGACAGGAAACACCGGGGAGCTGTTTTTT; CDR3aa: CASSLFRTGNTGELFF
v_gene: TRBV7-8; j_gene: TRBJ2-5; abundance: many; d_gene: .; CDR3nt: TGTGCCAGCAGTCGACTAGGGTCAGAGACCCAGTACTTC; CDR3aa: CASSRLGSETQYF
v_gene: TRBV11-2; j_gene: TRBJ2-5; abundance: many; d_gene: .; CDR3nt: TGTGCCAGCAGCTTAGGTGGGATTGAGACCCAGTACTTC; CDR3aa: CASSLGGIETQYF
v_gene: TRBV6-5; j_gene: TRBJ2-7; abundance: many; d_gene: TRBD2; CDR3nt: TGTGCCAGCAGTTACCGGGAGGCCTCCTACGAGCAGTACTTC; CDR3aa: CASSYREASYEQYF
v_gene: TRBV5-1; j_gene: TRBJ2-7; abundance: many; d_gene: TRBD1; CDR3nt: TGCGCCAGCAGCTTGGGAGGCCGGGACAGGGGACAGTACTTC; CDR3aa: CASSLGGRDRGQYF
v_gene: TRBV6-1; j_gene: TRBJ2-7; abundance: .; d_gene: .; CDR3nt: TGTGCCAGCAGGAGGGACATACCGCCCTACGAGCAGTACTTC; CDR3aa: CASRRDIPPYEQYF
v_gene: TRBV28; j_gene: TRBJ1-1; abundance: many; d_gene: .; CDR3nt: TGTGCCAGCACCCCCGGGGGCCGGAAAGCTTTCTTT; CDR3aa: CASTPGGRKAFF
v_gene: TRBV4-3; j_gene: TRBJ2-7; abundance: many; d_gene: .; CDR3nt: TGCGCCAGCAGCCAAGATCCCAGCTCCTACGAGCAGTACTTC; CDR3aa: CASSQDPSSYEQYF
v_gene: TRBV6-2/TRBV6-3; j_gene: TRBJ1-5; abundance: once; d_gene: TRBD1; CDR3nt: TGTGCCAGCAGGGATGCTCGACAGGGGGCAAATCAGCCCCAGCATTTT; CDR3aa: CASRDARQGANQPQHF
v_gene: TRBV30; j_gene: TRBJ2-3; abundance: many; d_gene: TRBD1; CDR3nt: TGTGCCTCAGACAGGGGGCCCACAGATACGCAGTATTTT; CDR3aa: CASDRGPTDTQYF
v_gene: TRBV11-1; j_gene: TRBJ1-2; abundance: few; d_gene: .; CDR3nt: TGTGCCAGCAGCTCGAGTCACGGGACAAAAAACGACTATGGCTACACCTTC; CDR3aa: CASSSSHGTKNDYGYTF
v_gene: TRBV20-1; j_gene: TRBJ2-5; abundance: many; d_gene: TRBD2; CDR3nt: TGCAGTGCTAGACGCCCGGGTAGCGGGTGGGCTAGGGAGACCCAGTACTTC; CDR3aa: CSARRPGSGWARETQYF
v_gene: TRBV2; j_gene: TRBJ2-7; abundance: many; d_gene: TRBD2; CDR3nt: TGTGCCAGCAGACGCCGCCCTTTACTAGCGGAAAGCTCCTACGAGCAGTACTTC; CDR3aa: CASRRRPLLAESSYEQYF
v_gene: TRBV5-1; j_gene: TRBJ1-2; abundance: many; d_gene: .; CDR3nt: TGCGCCAGCAGCTTGGCCGCAGGGATGGACTATGGCTACACCTTC; CDR3aa: CASSLAAGMDYGYTF
v_gene: TRBV29-1; j_gene: TRBJ2-5; abundance: many; d_gene: TRBD1; CDR3nt: TGCAGCGTCACCGACAGGGCGAGGCAAGAGACCCAGTACTTC; CDR3aa: CSVTDRARQETQYF
v_gene: TRBV13; j_gene: TRBJ1-2; abundance: few; d_gene: TRBD1; CDR3nt: TGTGCCAGCAGCTTCCGGGGACAGGTTAACTATGGCTACACCTTC; CDR3aa: CASSFRGQVNYGYTF
v_gene: TRBV7-6; j_gene: TRBJ1-1; abundance: many; d_gene: .; CDR3nt: TGTGCCAGCAGCCCCACCTGGGACTCCCACTCTGAGGCTTTCTTT; CDR3aa: CASSPTWDSHSEAFF
v_gene: TRBV20-1; j_gene: TRBJ2-2; abundance: .; d_gene: .; CDR3nt: TGCAGTGCTAGGATGGGTATGGACACCGGGGAGCTGTTTTTT; CDR3aa: CSARMGMDTGELFF
v_gene: TRBV7-2; j_gene: TRBJ1-6; abundance: .; d_gene: TRBD1; CDR3nt: TGTGCCAGCAGCTTAGGGACAGGACGTAATGCACCCCTCCACTTT; CDR3aa: CASSLGTGRNAPLHF
v_gene: TRBV6-1; j_gene: TRBJ1-1; abundance: .; d_gene: TRBD1; CDR3nt: TGTGCCAGCAGCTGGACAGGGTCGTACACTGAAGCTTTCTTT; CDR3aa: CASSWTGSYTEAFF
v_gene: TRBV28; j_gene: TRBJ2-7; abundance: many; d_gene: .; CDR3nt: TGTGCCAGCAGTGCCCGTCTTGCGGGTGGCGAGCAGTACTTC; CDR3aa: CASSARLAGGEQYF
v_gene: TRBV6-5; j_gene: TRBJ2-7; abundance: many; d_gene: .; CDR3nt: TGTGCCAGCAGCCCCAGACAGGCGCACGACTCCCTATTC; CDR3aa: CASSPRQAHDSLF
v_gene: TRBV7-9; j_gene: TRBJ2-7; abundance: many; d_gene: TRBD1; CDR3nt: TGTGCCAGCAGCTTAGCAGACAGGGGGCGACACGAGCAGTACTTC; CDR3aa: CASSLADRGRHEQYF
v_gene: TRBV12-3/TRBV12-4; j_gene: TRBJ2-5; abundance: many; d_gene: .; CDR3nt: TGTGCCAGCAGCAAGTTACAGGGAGAGACCCAGTACTTC; CDR3aa: CASSKLQGETQYF
v_gene: TRBV12-3/TRBV12-4; j_gene: TRBJ1-1; abundance: few; d_gene: TRBD1; CDR3nt: TGTGCCAGCATCAAGGGGGCGATTAGCCAAGCTTTCTTT; CDR3aa: CASIKGAISQAFF
v_gene: TRBV2; j_gene: TRBJ2-7; abundance: many; d_gene: .; CDR3nt: TGTGCCAGCAGTGAAGGGATAGCCGACTACGAGCAGTACTTC; CDR3aa: CASSEGIADYEQYF
v_gene: TRBV6-1; j_gene: TRBJ2-5; abundance: .; d_gene: .; CDR3nt: TGTGCCCCGCCGGAGGGAAAGACCCAGTACTTC; CDR3aa: CAPPEGKTQYF
v_gene: TRBV6-1; j_gene: TRBJ1-2; abundance: .; d_gene: .; CDR3nt: TGTGCCAGCAGTGAGGTTACCCTTCATGGCTACACCTTC; CDR3aa: CASSEVTLHGYTF
v_gene: TRBV27; j_gene: TRBJ1-1; abundance: many; d_gene: .; CDR3nt: TGTGCCAGCAGTTGGAAGGGGCCGAACACTAAAGCTTTCTTT; CDR3aa: CASSWKGPNTKAFF